Sequencing of this T cell receptor beta chain was carried out in a study of OX40 agonist ivuxolimab in advanced cancers. Generated by immunoSEQ multiplex PCR, the TCRdb table keeps only in-frame clones and is missing some. The table includes under 85,000 clones, around 90% detected once. Germline loops: CDR1 MDHEN, CDR2 SYDVKM. CDR3 length equals 10 residues. Study-level results: Which antigen the expanded peripheral T cells recognized is unknown.

This clone came up once. No antigen is known for it. The chain recombines TRBV28 with TRBJ2-1; the D gene is possibly TRBD2 (6 bases). The sample was CD4+ or CD8+ T cells sorted from blood, taken in a trial of the OX40 agonist ivuxolimab. The sequence was collected from an adult with an advanced solid tumor such as melanoma, head and neck, liver or kidney cancer. CDR3 protein: CAWGDNEQFF. The DNA of the CDR3 is TGTGCGTGGGGGGATAATGAGCAGTTCTTC.